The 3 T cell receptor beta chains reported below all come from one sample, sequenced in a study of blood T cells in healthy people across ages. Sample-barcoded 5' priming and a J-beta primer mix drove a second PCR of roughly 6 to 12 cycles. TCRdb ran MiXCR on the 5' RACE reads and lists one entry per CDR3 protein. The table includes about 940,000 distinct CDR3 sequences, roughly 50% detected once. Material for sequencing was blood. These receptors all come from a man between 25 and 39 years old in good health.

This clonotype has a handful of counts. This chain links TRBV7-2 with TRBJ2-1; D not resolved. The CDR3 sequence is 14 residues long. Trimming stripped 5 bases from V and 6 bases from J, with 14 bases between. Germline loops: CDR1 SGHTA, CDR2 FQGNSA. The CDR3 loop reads CASSPGQAFNEQFF. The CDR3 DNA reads TGTGCCAGCAGCCCGGGCCAGGCGTTCAATGAGCAGTTCTTC.

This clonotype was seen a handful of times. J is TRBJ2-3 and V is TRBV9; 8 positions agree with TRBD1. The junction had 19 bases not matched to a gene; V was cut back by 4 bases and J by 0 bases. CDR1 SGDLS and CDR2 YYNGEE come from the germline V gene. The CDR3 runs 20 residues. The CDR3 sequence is CASSSGAYRGIWESTDTQYF. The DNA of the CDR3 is TGTGCCAGCAGCTCCGGGGCCTACAGGGGGATTTGGGAGAGCACAGATACGCAGTATTTT.

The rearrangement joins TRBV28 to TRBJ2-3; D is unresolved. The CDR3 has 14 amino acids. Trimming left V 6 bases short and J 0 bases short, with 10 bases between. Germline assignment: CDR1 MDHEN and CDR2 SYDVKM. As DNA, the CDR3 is TGTGCCAGCAGCCAAATAGAAAGCACAGATACGCAGTATTTT. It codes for CASSQIESTDTQYF.